The rows below give T cell receptor beta chains drawn from one sample of a study of blood T cell repertoires in COVID-19. Sequencing used immunoSEQ multiplex PCR; TCRdb keeps in-frame clones, though not all of them. The repertoire has hundreds of thousands of clones, 84% of them found once; the top ten carry 5.5% to 7.5%. Material for sequencing was PBMCs or T cells enriched from blood (not recorded which). These receptors were taken from a woman aged 40 to 49 who had recovered from COVID-19. The CDR3 runs from the conserved cysteine through the conserved F or W. The D gene is left open where the match is weak. Expanded clones are given a class, and other clones once, few, many or no size at all.

d_call	clone_size	v_call	j_call	cdr3_aa	cdr3_nt
-	few	TRBV28	TRBJ1-3	CASSDAGMGGNTIYF	TGTGCCAGCAGTGACGCAGGGATGGGTGGAAACACCATATATTTT
TRBD1	once	TRBV10-1	TRBJ2-3	CASKKDRENGNTQYF	TGCGCCAGCAAAAAGGACAGGGAAAACGGGAATACGCAGTATTTT
-	once	TRBV27	TRBJ1-2	CASKSLRQGIGYTF	TGTGCCAGCAAGTCTCTTCGGCAGGGGATTGGCTACACCTTC
-	-	TRBV9	TRBJ1-4	CASSTPPREKLFF	TGTGCCAGCAGCACCCCACCCAGGGAAAAACTGTTTTTT
TRBD2	-	TRBV9	TRBJ2-1	CASSRGRTSGRNEQFF	TGTGCCAGCAGCAGAGGGCGAACTAGCGGGAGAAATGAGCAGTTCTTC
TRBD2	-	TRBV5-1	TRBJ2-3	CASSFGTSGSTDTQYF	TGCGCCAGCAGCTTCGGGACTAGCGGGAGTACAGATACGCAGTATTTT
-	-	TRBV20-1	TRBJ2-3	CSVAQKDTQYF	TGCAGTGTAGCTCAAAAGGATACGCAGTATTTT
TRBD2	-	TRBV7-2	TRBJ2-3	CASSLAGTSGSGYTQYF	TGTGCCAGCAGCTTAGCCGGGACTAGCGGGAGCGGGTATACGCAGTATTTT
TRBD1	-	TRBV6-5	TRBJ1-5	CASSYDRVVQPQHF	TGTGCCAGCAGTTATGACAGGGTCGTTCAGCCCCAGCATTTT
-	once	TRBV28	TRBJ2-7	CASSLNGRDYEQYF	TGTGCCAGCAGTTTAAACGGCAGGGACTACGAGCAGTACTTC
-	-	TRBV5-5	TRBJ2-3	CASSLSGTTDTQYF	TGTGCCAGCAGCTTATCCGGGACAACAGATACGCAGTATTTT
-	-	TRBV12-5	TRBJ2-7	CATVNRAQSDVGEQYF	TGTGCTACCGTTAACAGGGCACAGTCCGATGTCGGGGAGCAGTACTTC
TRBD1	-	TRBV19	TRBJ1-2	CASTPQGALYGYTF	TGTGCCAGTACCCCACAGGGGGCACTCTATGGCTACACCTTC
TRBD1	-	TRBV5-1	TRBJ2-1	CASSAGQGDYNEQFF	TGCGCCAGCAGCGCGGGACAGGGAGACTACAATGAGCAGTTCTTC
-	-	TRBV5-5	TRBJ2-7	CASSSGTPAYEQYF	TGTGCCAGCAGCTCCGGGACTCCGGCCTACGAGCAGTACTTC
TRBD1	-	TRBV28	TRBJ1-2	CASTNRQGQLGGYTF	TGTGCCAGCACCAATCGACAGGGACAACTGGGAGGCTACACCTTC
TRBD1	-	TRBV5-1	TRBJ1-1	CASRWTGAAEAFF	TGCGCCAGCAGATGGACAGGGGCCGCTGAAGCTTTCTTT
-	-	TRBV5-1	TRBJ2-3	CASSLEGAPDTQYF	TGCGCCAGCAGCTTGGAAGGGGCCCCAGATACGCAGTATTTT
-	-	TRBV11-2	TRBJ2-7	CASSLVRAYEQYF	TGTGCCAGCAGCTTAGTCAGGGCCTACGAGCAGTACTTC
TRBD2	-	TRBV10-1	TRBJ2-1	CASSEATSGSHEQFF	TGCGCCAGCAGTGAGGCCACTAGCGGGAGTCATGAGCAGTTCTTC
TRBD2	-	TRBV5-8	TRBJ2-3	CASSIGTSALDTQYF	TGTGCCAGCAGCATCGGGACTAGCGCGCTCGATACGCAGTATTTT
-	-	TRBV3-1/TRBV3-2	TRBJ2-7	CASSQEGSRQYF	TGTGCCAGCAGCCAAGAGGGGAGCCGGCAGTACTTC
TRBD2	-	TRBV5-4	TRBJ2-1	CASSRTSGNYNEQFF	TGTGCCAGCAGCCGGACTAGCGGGAACTACAATGAGCAGTTCTTC
TRBD1	-	TRBV7-2	TRBJ1-1	CASSAAPRQGSEAFF	TGTGCCAGCAGCGCCGCCCCAAGACAGGGTTCTGAAGCTTTCTTT
-	-	TRBV19	TRBJ2-7	CASRGGAASSYEQYF	TGTGCCAGTAGGGGGGGGGCAGCTAGCTCCTACGAGCAGTACTTC
-	-	TRBV5-1	TRBJ1-1	CASSLASGVGSEAFF	TGCGCCAGCAGCTTGGCCTCGGGGGTGGGCTCTGAAGCTTTCTTT
TRBD1	-	TRBV6-2/TRBV6-3	TRBJ1-5	CASSYPSTGRVGLNQPQHF	TGTGCCAGCAGTTACCCGTCGACAGGGCGCGTCGGCTTAAATCAGCCCCAGCATTTT
TRBD1	-	TRBV7-9	TRBJ1-2	CASSLSTGTGPYGYTF	TGTGCCAGCAGCTTGTCAACCGGGACAGGCCCCTATGGCTACACCTTC
-	-	TRBV5-1	TRBJ2-6	CASSFEGSGANVLTF	TGCGCCAGCAGCTTTGAGGGCTCCGGGGCCAACGTCCTGACTTTC
TRBD1	-	TRBV5-1	TRBJ2-1	CASSYGTGTDNEQFF	TGCGCCAGCAGCTACGGGACAGGGACCGACAATGAGCAGTTCTTC
-	-	TRBV28	TRBJ2-7	CASSPTRGYEQYF	TGTGCCAGCAGTCCCACCAGGGGTTACGAGCAGTACTTC
-	-	TRBV5-1	TRBJ2-4	CASSGQQNIQYF	TGCGCCAGCAGCGGGCAGCAAAACATTCAGTACTTC
-	-	TRBV6-5	TRBJ1-6	CASSSPQGVRNSPLHF	TGTGCCAGCAGTTCGCCACAGGGTGTGCGGAATTCACCCCTCCACTTT
-	once	TRBV29-1	TRBJ2-1	CSVEELEEVQFF	TGCAGCGTTGAAGAGTTGGAGGAGGTGCAGTTCTTC
-	-	TRBV7-3	TRBJ2-2	CASSFRHPTGELFF	TGTGCCAGCAGCTTTCGACACCCCACCGGGGAGCTGTTTTTT
-	-	TRBV6-1	TRBJ1-2	CASSDTGSNYGYTF	TGTGCCAGCAGTGATACAGGGAGTAACTATGGCTACACCTTC
TRBD1	-	TRBV19	TRBJ2-4	CASSPLPVTGTKNIQYF	TGTGCCAGTAGTCCCCTCCCCGTGACAGGGACCAAAAACATTCAGTACTTC
-	-	TRBV28	TRBJ2-5	CASSWWANQETQYF	TGTGCCAGCAGTTGGTGGGCTAACCAAGAGACCCAGTACTTC
-	-	TRBV7-9	TRBJ1-1	CASSPNRDTEAFF	TGTGCCAGCAGCCCCAACAGGGACACTGAAGCTTTCTTT
-	-	TRBV6-5	TRBJ2-6	CASSYGGGANVLTF	TGTGCCAGCAGTTACGGCGGTGGGGCCAACGTCCTGACTTTC
-	few	TRBV4-2	TRBJ2-6	CASSQDPRGSGANVLTF	TGTGCCAGCAGCCAAGATCCCAGGGGCTCTGGGGCCAACGTCCTGACTTTC
-	-	TRBV4-1	TRBJ1-1	CASSQGGGLNTEAFF	TGCGCCAGCAGCCAAGGCGGGGGTTTGAACACTGAAGCTTTCTTT
-	-	TRBV4-1	TRBJ1-3	CASSQSRLDSASGNTIYF	TGCGCCAGCAGCCAAAGCCGCCTGGACAGCGCCTCTGGAAACACCATATATTTT